Below, 31 T cell receptor beta chains from the same sample are listed, as sequenced in a study of T cells after yellow fever vaccination. MiXCR, run by TCRdb on the 5' RACE reads, gives a single entry per CDR3 protein. The data contain 65,000 to 90,000 distinct CDR3 sequences, 7.7% of them singletons. The sequencing here drew on CD8+ T cells sorted from PBMCs, taken on the day of the yellow fever booster vaccination. The receptors stem from a young man who received the YFV17D yellow fever vaccine.

This chain uses TRBV29-1 with TRBJ2-3, with D unresolved. Looked up from germline, CDR1 is SQVTM and CDR2 is ANQGSEA. V dropped 7 bases and J dropped 0 bases, with 8 bases sitting between them. The CDR3 is made up of 12 amino acids. The CDR3 DNA sequence: TGCAGCGCGCCGATAAGCACAGATACGCAGTATTTT. Its translation is CSAPISTDTQYF.

This clonotype was found a few times. This chain joins TRBV19 and TRBJ2-5, with D perhaps matching TRBD1 (7 bases). The V end lost 5 bases, the J end lost 1 base, and 20 bases lay between the germline ends. The germline gives CDR1 LNHDA, CDR2 SQIVND (reference sequence). The CDR3 runs to 17 residues. CDR3 nucleotide sequence: TGTGCCAGTAGTCCACGCGGGACAGACCCTCTCCAAGAGACCCAGTACTTC. This codes for CASSPRGTDPLQETQYF.

The table lists this clonotype with a few counts. The J gene is TRBJ2-5, the V gene TRBV20-1; D is perhaps TRBD1 (5 bases). The germline gives CDR1 DFQATT, CDR2 SNEGSKA (reference sequence). Trimming left V 4 bases short and J 1 base short, with 16 bases between. This CDR3 is built from 15 residues. CDR3 region: CSAKGPSDSQETQYF. The DNA for the CDR3 is TGCAGTGCTAAGGGGCCGAGCGACAGCCAAGAGACCCAGTACTTC.

This clonotype was seen repeatedly, ten times or more. The CDR3, as DNA: TGTGCCAGTAGTATAGAAACGGGGACAGGGGACACTGAAGCTTTCTTT. Translated: CASSIETGTGDTEAFF. The V call is TRBV19, the J call TRBJ1-1; TRBD1 matches 10 bases. Germline V gene lookup returns CDR1 LNHDA and CDR2 SQIVND (reference sequence). Germline trimming cut 0 bases from V and 3 bases from J; bases unmatched to any gene: 4. CDR3 length: 16 residues.

This clonotype came up many times. V gene TRBV24-1 combines with J gene TRBJ1-5, with 10 bases fitting TRBD1. This CDR3 spans 16 amino acids. Trimming at V came to 3 bases and at J to 4 bases, leaving 5 bases not matched to a gene. Germline assignment: CDR1 KGHDR and CDR2 SFDVKD. CDR3 nucleotides: TGTGCCACCAGTGATGCCGGGGGACAGGGGAATCAGCCCCAGCATTTT. Translating gives CATSDAGGQGNQPQHF.

The gene calls are TRBV6-1 and TRBJ2-3; D not resolved. Between the trimmed V and J ends, which lost 8 bases and 2 bases, there was a span of 11 bases. CDR1 and CDR2 from the germline V gene are MNHNS and SASEGT. The CDR3 totals 13 residues. CDR3 in amino acids: CASQVALTDTQYF. CDR3 DNA: TGTGCCAGCCAGGTCGCCCTCACAGATACGCAGTATTTT.

This clonotype was observed a handful of times. The CDR3 DNA is TGTGCCAGCAGCTATTACTCAGCATACGAGCAGTACTTC. This gives the protein CASSYYSAYEQYF. The V gene is TRBV7-2, the J gene TRBJ2-7; D unclear. Germline V lookup: CDR1 SGHTA, CDR2 FQGNSA. The CDR3 totals 13 residues. Trimming stripped 4 bases from V and 4 bases from J, with 11 bases between.

This clonotype appeared many times. The genes are TRBV27 and TRBJ2-7; D unclear. The germline V gene encodes CDR1 MNHEY and CDR2 SMNVEV (reference sequence). This CDR3 region has 12 residues. V was trimmed by 4 bases and J by 3 bases, leaving 7 bases between them. This CDR3 reads CASSSLDYEQYF. In nucleotides, the CDR3 is TGTGCCAGCAGTTCTCTAGACTACGAGCAGTACTTC.

This clonotype was seen only a few times. This chain connects TRBV5-1 to TRBJ1-4; 7 bases agree with TRBD1. CDR1 and CDR2 from the germline V gene are SGHRS and YFSETQ. CDR3 length: 16 amino acids. V lost 4 bases to trimming and J lost 0 bases; unmatched junction nucleotides: 6. The CDR3 bases are TGCGCCAGCAGCCCCTGGGGGACAGCAACTAATGAAAAACTGTTTTTT. This translates into CASSPWGTATNEKLFF. Filled out from reference TRBV5-1 and TRBJ1-4, the complete variable domain reads KAGVTQTPRYLIKTRGQQVTLSCSPISGHRSVSWYQQTPGQGLQFLFEYFSETQRNKGNFPGRFSGRQFSNSRSEMNVSTLELGDSALYLCASSPWGTATNEKLFFGSGTQLSVL.

In its sample, this clonotype was seen a few times. The CDR3 protein is CASSQQLLGMNTEAFF. The DNA for the CDR3 is TGCGCCAGCAGCCAACAGCTCCTGGGCATGAACACTGAAGCTTTCTTT. The chain recombines TRBV4-3 with TRBJ1-1; the D is unclear. CDR3 length: 16 residues. V was trimmed by 2 bases and J by 0 bases, leaving 13 bases between them. Germline V CDR1 and CDR2: LGHNA, YSLEER.

Worth noting for this clonotype: A read error is possible here, since a much larger clone lies one base away. The chain is built from TRBV29-1 and TRBJ2-1; D unresolved. Per the germline V gene, CDR1 is SQVTM and CDR2 is ANQGSEA. Trimming left V 7 bases short and J 0 bases short, with 4 bases between. The CDR3 loop spans 11 amino acids. The CDR3 DNA follows: TGCAGCGCTGACTCCTACAATGAGCAGTTCTTC. This gives the protein CSADSYNEQFF.

This clonotype was counted a few times. The CDR3 loop is CAWSDTSAGELFF. The CDR3 bases are TGTGCCTGGAGCGACACCTCCGCCGGGGAGCTGTTTTTT. The chain couples TRBV30 to TRBJ2-2; D ambiguous. Germline assignment: CDR1 GTSNPN and CDR2 SVGIG (reference sequence). CDR3 size: 13 residues. V shed 3 bases and J shed 6 bases, with 11 bases lying between them.

This clonotype showed up just a few times. The gene calls are TRBV29-1 and TRBJ2-5; D is perhaps TRBD2 (6 bases). This CDR3 has 12 amino acids. Germline CDR1 SQVTM, CDR2 ANQGSEA. Trimming stripped 7 bases from V and 1 base from J, with 10 bases between. CDR3 in DNA: TGCAGCGCCGGACTATTCCAAGAGACCCAGTACTTC. It is translated as CSAGLFQETQYF.

The V and J genes are TRBV12-3 or TRBV12-4 and TRBJ1-5; D might be TRBD1 (5 bases). CDR3 length equals 13 residues. With 3 bases removed from V and 10 bases from J, the gap between germline ends came to 13 bases. CDR3 coding DNA: TGTGCCAGCAGTTTCCTGGGACTCGAACCCCAGCATTTT. Translating it yields CASSFLGLEPQHF.

This clonotype was recorded a few times. The V call is TRBV4-3, the J call TRBJ2-7; D may be TRBD1 or TRBD2 (5 bases each). CDR3 length: 18 amino acids. Looked up from germline, CDR1 is LGHNA and CDR2 is YSLEER. V dropped 0 bases and J dropped 2 bases, with 20 bases sitting between them. CDR3 sequence (DNA): TGCGCCAGCAGCCAAGAAGACAGTCTAGCCTCGGGACCCTACGAGCAGTACTTC. This gives the protein CASSQEDSLASGPYEQYF.

CDR3 nucleotides: TGTGCCACCAGCAGTGACCCAGGGGGCGTAGGCACAGATACGCAGTATTTT. It is translated as CATSSDPGGVGTDTQYF. This rearrangement joins TRBV15 to TRBJ2-3; 8 nucleotides line up with TRBD1. The trim removed 3 bases at V and 1 base at J, leaving 9 bases unmatched. CDR3 size: 17 residues. Germline CDR1 reads LNHNV; CDR2 reads YYDKDF (reference sequence). The entire variable domain, with the rest obtained from reference TRBV15 and TRBJ2-3, is as follows: DAMVIQNPRYQVTQFGKPVTLSCSQTLNHNVMYWYQQKSSQAPKLLFHYYDKDFNNEADTPDNFQSRRPNTSFCFLDIRSPGLGDTAMYLCATSSDPGGVGTDTQYFGPGTRLTVL.

By frequency in the sample, this clonotype is medium-sized (0.01 to 0.1%). The genes are TRBV20-1 and TRBJ2-5, with 9 positions matching TRBD1. Unmatched junction bases numbered 5, after V lost 1 base and J lost 5 bases. The length of the CDR3 is 14 residues. Looked up from germline, CDR1 is DFQATT and CDR2 is SNEGSKA (reference sequence). CDR3 DNA sequence: TGCAGTGCTAGAGGAGGACAGGGGTATGAGACCCAGTACTTC. Translating gives CSARGGQGYETQYF.

The table lists this clonotype with a few counts. The chain uses TRBV5-6 and TRBJ2-5; TRBD1 aligns across 7 bases. CDR1 is SGHDT, CDR2 YYEEEE, per germline. CDR3 length: 14 amino acids. V gave up 0 bases and J gave up 2 bases; unmatched junction bases: 1. The CDR3: CASSLGGQQETQYF. The CDR3 bases are TGTGCCAGCAGCTTGGGGGGACAGCAAGAGACCCAGTACTTC.

The rearrangement links TRBV6-5 to TRBJ2-7; weak D call: TRBD2 (6 bases). In germline, CDR1 is MNHEY, CDR2 SVGAGI. Trimming shortened V by 2 bases and J by 3 bases, and 8 bases separated the two germline ends. CDR3 length: 13 amino acids. Written as DNA, the CDR3 is TGTGCCAGCAGTTACCGGGGGAGCTACGAGCAGTACTTC. Amino acids: CASSYRGSYEQYF.

The table lists this clonotype with many counts. V and J are TRBV27 and TRBJ2-3; D tentatively reads TRBD1 or TRBD2 (5 bases each). Per the germline V gene, CDR1 is MNHEY and CDR2 is SMNVEV (reference sequence). CDR3 length: 12 amino acids. V was pared by 6 bases and J by 11 bases, with 15 bases between. The CDR3 here is CASSPTGRKQYF. The CDR3 region has the DNA TGTGCCAGCAGCCCCACGGGACGAAAGCAGTATTTT.

This clonotype was seen a handful of times. The rearrangement joins TRBV29-1 to TRBJ2-5; the match to TRBD1 covers 9 bases. The CDR3 is 12 residues long. Trimming at V came to 8 bases and at J to 5 bases, leaving 6 bases not matched to a gene. CDR1 SQVTM and CDR2 ANQGSEA come from the germline V gene. The CDR3 reads CSYDRGLETQYF. CDR3 DNA: TGCAGCTACGACAGGGGGTTGGAGACCCAGTACTTC. Based on the CDR3 plus reference TRBV29-1 and TRBJ2-5, the full variable domain is SAVISQKPSRDICQRGTSLTIQCQVDSQVTMMFWYRQQPGQSLTLIATANQGSEATYESGFVIDKFPISRPNLTFSTLTVSNMSPEDSSIYLCSYDRGLETQYFGPGTRLLVL.

This clonotype was observed a few times. The chain joins TRBV7-9 to TRBJ2-3; D is perhaps TRBD2 (6 bases). Between the trimmed V and J ends, which lost 11 bases and 5 bases, there was a span of 11 bases. Germline-derived CDR1 and CDR2 are SEHNR and FQNEAQ (reference sequence). CDR3 length equals 11 residues. CDR3: CAVLAIDTQYF. As DNA, the CDR3 is TGTGCCGTTCTAGCGATAGATACGCAGTATTTT. Variable domain in full (rest from reference TRBV7-9 and TRBJ2-3): DTGVSQNPRHKITKRGQNVTFRCDPISEHNRLYWYRQTLGQGPEFLTYFQNEAQLEKSRLLSDRFSAERPKGSFSTLEIQRTEQGDSAMYLCAVLAIDTQYFGPGTRLTVL.

This chain links TRBV12-3 or TRBV12-4 with TRBJ1-1, with no clear D. Trimming removed 3 bases at V and 3 bases at J, with 8 bases between. The CDR3 is 13 amino acids. The CDR3 loop is CASSFTRYTEAFF. CDR3 nucleotide sequence: TGTGCCAGCAGTTTTACCAGGTACACTGAAGCTTTCTTT.

This rearrangement joins TRBV7-2 to TRBJ2-7, with 8 bases identical to TRBD2. V was pared by 5 bases and J by 2 bases, with 5 bases of the junction left unmatched. Germline V gene lookup returns CDR1 SGHTA and CDR2 FQGNSA. CDR3 size: 14 residues. The CDR3 here is CASSQGLGAYEQYF. The CDR3, as DNA: TGTGCCAGCAGCCAGGGACTAGGTGCCTACGAGCAGTACTTC.

This clonotype was counted only a few times. The chain joins TRBV20-1 to TRBJ2-7, with 13 bases matching TRBD2. Per germline, CDR1 DFQATT and CDR2 SNEGSKA (reference sequence). V shed 6 bases and J 6 bases; nucleotides not matched to a gene: 11. The CDR3 totals 15 residues. The chain's CDR3 is CSALSGLAGLGEQYF. CDR3 nucleotides: TGCAGTGCCCTATCGGGACTAGCGGGACTCGGCGAGCAGTACTTC.

The J gene is TRBJ2-3, the V gene TRBV7-8; D gene unclear. V lost 2 bases, J lost 2 bases, and 5 bases lay in between. There are 13 residues in the CDR3. Germline assignment: CDR1 SGHVS and CDR2 FQNEAQ. Here the CDR3 DNA reads TGTGCCAGCAGCTTATTTAACACAGATACGCAGTATTTT. Protein: CASSLFNTDTQYF.

This clonotype was counted ten times or more. J is TRBJ2-4 and V is TRBV2, with 8 nucleotides matching TRBD1. The CDR3 runs 15 residues. The trim removed 4 bases at V and 3 bases at J, leaving 5 bases unmatched. Per the germline V gene, CDR1 is SNHLY and CDR2 is FYNNEI. This CDR3 is CASSGQGRGKNIQYF. CDR3 sequence (DNA): TGTGCCAGCAGTGGACAGGGGCGCGGCAAAAACATTCAGTACTTC.

This clonotype was observed at least ten times. J is TRBJ2-5 and V is TRBV11-2; 12 bases map to TRBD2. The J segment lost 4 bases and the V segment lost 2 bases, leaving 2 bases of the junction unmatched. The CDR3 runs to 15 residues. Germline CDR1 SGHAT, CDR2 FQNNGV. The CDR3 here is CASSLLAGGPETQYF. The CDR3 region has the DNA TGTGCCAGCAGCTTACTAGCGGGAGGGCCAGAGACCCAGTACTTC. Based on the CDR3 plus reference TRBV11-2 and TRBJ2-5, the full variable domain is EAGVAQSPRYKIIEKRQSVAFWCNPISGHATLYWYQQILGQGPKLLIQFQNNGVVDDSQLPKDRFSAERLKGVDSTLKIQPAKLEDSAVYLCASSLLAGGPETQYFGPGTRLLVL.

This clonotype appeared a few times. The gene calls are TRBV29-1 and TRBJ2-7, with 8 bases identical to TRBD2. Germline loops: CDR1 SQVTM, CDR2 ANQGSEA. Losses at the gene ends were 0 bases for V and 2 bases for J; bases not matched to a gene: 3. The CDR3 loop spans 14 amino acids. The CDR3 nucleotides read TGCAGCGTTGAAGATCGGGAGGGGACCTACGAGCAGTACTTC. Its protein product is CSVEDREGTYEQYF.

V gene TRBV7-8 combines with J gene TRBJ2-7, with 9 positions matching TRBD1. V shed 5 bases and J 4 bases; nucleotides not matched to a gene: 12. Germline CDR1 is SGHVS and CDR2 is FQNEAQ. The CDR3 sequence is 16 residues long. In nucleotides, the CDR3 is TGTGCCAGCAGCCTAGAGGTGGGACAGGGTCTATACGAGCAGTACTTC. Encoded protein: CASSLEVGQGLYEQYF. The complete variable domain, with remaining parts taken from reference TRBV7-8 and TRBJ2-7, reads GAGVSQSPRYKVAKRGQDVALRCDPISGHVSLFWYQQALGQGPEFLTYFQNEAQLDKSGLPSDRFFAERPEGSVSTLKIQRTQQEDSAVYLCASSLEVGQGLYEQYFGPGTRLTVT.

This clonotype has just a few counts. The rearrangement uses TRBV11-2 and TRBJ1-5, with unresolved D. Germline loops: CDR1 SGHAT, CDR2 FQNNGV. The CDR3 sequence is 17 residues long. V lost 0 bases and J lost 0, with 12 bases in between. Here the CDR3 reads CASSLDSEQYSNQPQHF. CDR3 DNA: TGTGCCAGCAGCTTAGATTCTGAACAGTATAGCAATCAGCCCCAGCATTTT.